This TCR beta chain was captured by sequencing in a study of blood T cell repertoires in COVID-19. Study at large: Both acute and convalescent COVID-19 samples were obtained from the United States, Italy and Spain. PBMCs, B-cell-depleted T cells, or T cells provided the cDNA or gDNA that made up the material.

Original methodology: Amplification of reference gene primers was used by the study to estimate nucleated cell counts. Here immunoSEQ multiplex PCR was the method, and the copy in TCRdb shows in-frame clones only, minus some. The V and J calls and the clone size are those of that table, but D and trimming were determined from the DNA. The sample has some 25,000 clones, about nine tenths seen once; the top ten hold 6.5% to 8%. The germline gives CDR1 SNHLY, CDR2 FYNNEI. The CDR3 totals 13 residues. V gave up 10 bases and J gave up 3 bases; unmatched junction bases: 5. The sample consisted of peripheral blood. The clonotype originates from a human donor in a cohort sampled during active COVID-19. The gene calls are TRBV2 and TRBJ2-4, with TRBD1 matching over 8 bases. CDR3 coding DNA: TGTGCCACCGCAGGGGGCGGCAAAAACATTCAGTACTTC. Protein: CATAGGGKNIQYF.